This TCR beta chain comes out of a study of CD8+CD57+ T cells in acquired aplastic anemia. Overall study context: Sorted CD4+ and CD8+ cells gave an average of approximately 3 ug of DNA. Broader study findings: It was found that nearly 30 CD8+ CDR3 sequences were shared between patients and controls.

TCR beta VDJ and CDR3 were profiled, and genomic DNA was the template. TCRdb re-derived calls from the reads in MiXCR, one entry per CDR3 protein. The repertoire consists of about half a million distinct CDR3 sequences, with around 30% occurring once and the leading ten covering 0.75% to 0.95%. For sequencing, patients were chosen who had shown expansion of CD8+CD57+ cells by flow cytometry. As to this clonotype: Antigen unknown.

Trimming cost V 7 bases and J 8 bases, with 13 bases left between them. This CDR3 has 11 amino acids. CDR1 and CDR2 from the germline V gene are DFQATT and SNEGSKA (reference sequence). This chain joins TRBV20-1 and TRBJ2-3; D gene uncertain. The source is a human donor with aplastic anemia. Source material: sorted CD4+, CD8+, or CD8+CD57+ T cells (not recorded which) from PBMCs. DNA for the CDR3: TGCAGTGAGACCTCTAACCGTACGCAGTATTTT. Residues: CSETSNRTQYF.